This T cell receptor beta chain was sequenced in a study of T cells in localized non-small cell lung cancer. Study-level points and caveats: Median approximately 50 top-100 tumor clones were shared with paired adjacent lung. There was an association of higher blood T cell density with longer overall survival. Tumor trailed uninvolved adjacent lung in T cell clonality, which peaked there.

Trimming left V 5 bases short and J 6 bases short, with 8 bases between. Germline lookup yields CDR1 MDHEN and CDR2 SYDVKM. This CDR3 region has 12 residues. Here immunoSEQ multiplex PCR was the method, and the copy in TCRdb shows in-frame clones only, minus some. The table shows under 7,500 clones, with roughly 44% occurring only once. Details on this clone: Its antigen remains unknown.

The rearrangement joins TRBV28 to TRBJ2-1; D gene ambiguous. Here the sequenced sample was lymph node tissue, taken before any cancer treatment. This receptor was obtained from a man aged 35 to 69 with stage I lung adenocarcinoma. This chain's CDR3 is CASSAGPNEQFF. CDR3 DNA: TGTGCCAGCAGTGCAGGACCCAATGAGCAGTTCTTC.